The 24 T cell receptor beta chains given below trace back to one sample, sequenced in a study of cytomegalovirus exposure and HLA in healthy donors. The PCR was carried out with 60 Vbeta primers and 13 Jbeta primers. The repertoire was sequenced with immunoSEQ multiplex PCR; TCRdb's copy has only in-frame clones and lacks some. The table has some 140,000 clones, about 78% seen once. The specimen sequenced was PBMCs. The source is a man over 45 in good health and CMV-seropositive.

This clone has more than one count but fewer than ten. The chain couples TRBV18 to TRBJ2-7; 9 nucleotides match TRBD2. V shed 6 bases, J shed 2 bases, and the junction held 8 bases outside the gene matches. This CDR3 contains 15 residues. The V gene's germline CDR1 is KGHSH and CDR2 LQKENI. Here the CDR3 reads CASSPAGGGTYEQYF. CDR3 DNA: TGTGCCAGCTCTCCAGCGGGAGGTGGCACCTACGAGCAGTACTTC. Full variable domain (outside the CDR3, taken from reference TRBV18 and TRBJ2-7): NAGVMQNPRHLVRRRGQEARLRCSPMKGHSHVYWYRQLPEEGLKFMVYLQKENIIDESGMPKERFSAEFPKEGPSILRIQQVVRGDSAAYFCASSPAGGGTYEQYFGPGTRLTVT.

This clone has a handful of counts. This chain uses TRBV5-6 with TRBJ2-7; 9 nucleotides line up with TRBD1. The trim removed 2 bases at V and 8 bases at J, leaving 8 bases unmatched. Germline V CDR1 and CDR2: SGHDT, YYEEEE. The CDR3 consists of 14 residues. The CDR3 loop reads CASSLRQGVWKQYF. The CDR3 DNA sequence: TGTGCCAGCAGCTTACGACAGGGGGTCTGGAAGCAGTACTTC.

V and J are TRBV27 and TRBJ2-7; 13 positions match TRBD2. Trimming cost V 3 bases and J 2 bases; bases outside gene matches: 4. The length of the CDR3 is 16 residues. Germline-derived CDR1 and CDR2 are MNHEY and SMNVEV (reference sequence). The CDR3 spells CASSFQTSGRAYEQYF. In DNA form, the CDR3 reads TGTGCCAGCAGTTTCCAAACTAGCGGGAGGGCCTACGAGCAGTACTTC.

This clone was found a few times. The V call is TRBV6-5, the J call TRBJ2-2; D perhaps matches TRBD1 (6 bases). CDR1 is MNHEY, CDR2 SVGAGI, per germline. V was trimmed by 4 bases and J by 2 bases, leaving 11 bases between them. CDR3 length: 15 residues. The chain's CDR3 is CASSWRTANTGELFF. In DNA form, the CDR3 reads TGTGCCAGCAGTTGGAGGACAGCCAACACCGGGGAGCTGTTTTTT.

The CDR3 DNA reads as TGTGCCAGCAGCTTAAAAGGACAGGGGGCCACTGAAGCTTTCTTT. Amino acid sequence: CASSLKGQGATEAFF. The rearrangement joins TRBV7-2 to TRBJ1-1; 11 bases line up with TRBD1. V dropped 2 bases and J dropped 4; count of bases not matched to a gene: 3. The CDR3 extends over 15 amino acids. The germline V gene encodes CDR1 SGHTA and CDR2 FQGNSA.

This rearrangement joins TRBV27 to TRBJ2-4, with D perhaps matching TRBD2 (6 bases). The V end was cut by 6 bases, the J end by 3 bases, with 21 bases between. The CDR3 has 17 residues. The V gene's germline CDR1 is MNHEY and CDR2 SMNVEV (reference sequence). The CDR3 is CASSLPGVPRDKNIQYF. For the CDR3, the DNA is TGTGCCAGCAGCCTACCGGGGGTTCCTCGGGACAAAAACATTCAGTACTTC.

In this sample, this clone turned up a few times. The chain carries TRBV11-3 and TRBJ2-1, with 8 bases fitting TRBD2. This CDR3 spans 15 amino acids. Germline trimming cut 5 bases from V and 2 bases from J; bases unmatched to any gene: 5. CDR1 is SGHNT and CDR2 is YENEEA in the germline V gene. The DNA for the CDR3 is TGTGCCAGCAGCCTCAACGGGAGGGCCTACAATGAGCAGTTCTTC. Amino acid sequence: CASSLNGRAYNEQFF.

CDR3 nucleotides: TGCGCCAGCAGCCGGGACAGGGAGGCCGAGCAGTTCTTC. Its translation: CASSRDREAEQFF. The gene calls are TRBV5-1 and TRBJ2-1; 9 bases agree with TRBD1. The CDR3 covers 13 residues. Trimming took 4 bases from V and 10 from J; bases not matched to a gene: 6. Germline V gene data show CDR1 as SGHRS and CDR2 as YFSETQ.

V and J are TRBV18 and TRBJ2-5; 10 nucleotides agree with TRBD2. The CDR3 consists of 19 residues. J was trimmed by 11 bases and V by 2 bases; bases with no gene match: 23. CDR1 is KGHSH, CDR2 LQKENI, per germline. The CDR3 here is CASSPARLAGAPRPWEQYF. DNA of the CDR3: TGTGCCAGCTCACCAGCACGGCTAGCGGGAGCCCCCCGGCCGTGGGAGCAGTACTTC.

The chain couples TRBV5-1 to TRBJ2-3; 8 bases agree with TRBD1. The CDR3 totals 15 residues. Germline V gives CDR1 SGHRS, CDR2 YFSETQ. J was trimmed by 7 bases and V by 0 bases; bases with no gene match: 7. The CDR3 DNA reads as TGCGCCAGCAGCTTGGGTCAGGGGGCGATACATACGCAGTATTTT. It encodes CASSLGQGAIHTQYF.

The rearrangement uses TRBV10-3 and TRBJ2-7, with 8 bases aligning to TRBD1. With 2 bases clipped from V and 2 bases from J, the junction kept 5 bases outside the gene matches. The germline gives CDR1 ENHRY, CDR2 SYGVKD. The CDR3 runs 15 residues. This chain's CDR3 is CAISEGQGAPYEQYF. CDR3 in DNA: TGTGCCATCAGTGAGGGGCAGGGGGCCCCCTACGAGCAGTACTTC.

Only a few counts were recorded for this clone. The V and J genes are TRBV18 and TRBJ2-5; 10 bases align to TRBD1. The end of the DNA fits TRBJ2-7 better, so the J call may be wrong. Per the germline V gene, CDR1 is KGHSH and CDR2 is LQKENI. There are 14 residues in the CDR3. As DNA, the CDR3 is TGTGCCAGCTCACGGCTGGGACAGGGGTACGAGCAGTACTTC. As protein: CASSRLGQGYEQYF.

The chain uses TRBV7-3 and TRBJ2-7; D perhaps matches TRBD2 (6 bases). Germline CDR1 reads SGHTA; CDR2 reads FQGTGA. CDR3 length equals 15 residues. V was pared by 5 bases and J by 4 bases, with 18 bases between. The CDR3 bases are TGTGCCAGCAGCATAGAGGGAGCTAGCGCATACGAGCAGTACTTC. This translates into CASSIEGASAYEQYF. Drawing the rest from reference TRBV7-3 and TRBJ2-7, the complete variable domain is GAGVSQTPSNKVTEKGKYVELRCDPISGHTALYWYRQSLGQGPEFLIYFQGTGAADDSGLPNDRFFAVRPEGSVSTLKIQRTERGDSAVYLCASSIEGASAYEQYFGPGTRLTVT.

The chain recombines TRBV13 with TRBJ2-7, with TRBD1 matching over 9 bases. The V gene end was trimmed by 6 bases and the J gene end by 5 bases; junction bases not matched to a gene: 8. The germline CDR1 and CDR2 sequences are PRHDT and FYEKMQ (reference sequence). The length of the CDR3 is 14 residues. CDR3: CASRPTGGFDEQYF. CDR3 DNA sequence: TGTGCCAGCAGACCGACAGGGGGTTTTGACGAGCAGTACTTC.

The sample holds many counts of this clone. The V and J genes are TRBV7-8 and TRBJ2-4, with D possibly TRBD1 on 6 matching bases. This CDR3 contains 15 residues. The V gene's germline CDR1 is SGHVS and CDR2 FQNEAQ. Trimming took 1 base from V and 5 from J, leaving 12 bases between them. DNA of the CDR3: TGTGCCAGCAGCTTAGACAGGGTATCGCAAAACATTCAGTACTTC. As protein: CASSLDRVSQNIQYF.

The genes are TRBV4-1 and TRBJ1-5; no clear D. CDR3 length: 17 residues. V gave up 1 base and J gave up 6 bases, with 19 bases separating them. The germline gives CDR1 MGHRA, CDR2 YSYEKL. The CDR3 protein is CASSQGRRRERSQPQHF. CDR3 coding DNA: TGCGCCAGCAGCCAAGGTCGCCGGAGGGAACGGAGTCAGCCCCAGCATTTT.

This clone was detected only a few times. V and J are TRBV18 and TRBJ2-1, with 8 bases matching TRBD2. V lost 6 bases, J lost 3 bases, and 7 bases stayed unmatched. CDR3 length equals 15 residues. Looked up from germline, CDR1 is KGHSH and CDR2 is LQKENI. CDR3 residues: CASSLTSGDYNEQFF. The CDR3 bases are TGTGCCAGCTCTCTTACTAGCGGAGACTACAATGAGCAGTTCTTC.

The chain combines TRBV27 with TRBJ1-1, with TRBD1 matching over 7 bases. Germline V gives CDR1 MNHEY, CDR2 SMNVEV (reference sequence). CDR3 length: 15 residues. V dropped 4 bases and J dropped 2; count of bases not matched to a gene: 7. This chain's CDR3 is CASSSPTGRNTEAFF. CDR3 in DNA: TGTGCCAGCAGTTCCCCGACAGGGCGAAACACTGAAGCTTTCTTT.

CDR3 residues: CSVDTGFGGYEQYF. DNA for the CDR3: TGCAGCGTGGATACAGGGTTTGGGGGCTACGAGCAGTACTTC. The chain is built from TRBV29-1 and TRBJ2-7, with D perhaps matching TRBD1 (6 bases). Germline V CDR1 and CDR2: SQVTM, ANQGSEA. V was clipped by 6 bases and J by 3 bases, with 18 bases between them. The CDR3 covers 14 residues.

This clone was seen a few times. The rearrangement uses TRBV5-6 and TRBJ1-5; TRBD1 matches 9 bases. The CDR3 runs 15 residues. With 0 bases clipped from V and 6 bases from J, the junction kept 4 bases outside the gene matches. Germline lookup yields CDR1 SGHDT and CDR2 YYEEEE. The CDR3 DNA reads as TGTGCCAGCAGCTTGGCCGGGACAGGGCCTCAGCCCCAGCATTTT. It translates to CASSLAGTGPQPQHF.

The CDR3 DNA follows: TGTGCCAGCAGCGGGGGACAGGGCCAAATCGATACGCAGTATTTT. This encodes CASSGGQGQIDTQYF. The chain combines TRBV9 with TRBJ2-3; the match to TRBD1 covers 9 bases. V shed 3 bases and J 6 bases; nucleotides not matched to a gene: 8. CDR3 length: 15 amino acids. Germline CDR1 and CDR2: SGDLS and YYNGEE.

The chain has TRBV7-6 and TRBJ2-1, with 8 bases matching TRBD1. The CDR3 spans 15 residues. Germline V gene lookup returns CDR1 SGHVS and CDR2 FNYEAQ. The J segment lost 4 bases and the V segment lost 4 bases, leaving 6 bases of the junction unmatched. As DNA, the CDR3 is TGTGCCAGCAGCTCGGACAGGGTTGGATACAATGAGCAGTTCTTC. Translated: CASSSDRVGYNEQFF.

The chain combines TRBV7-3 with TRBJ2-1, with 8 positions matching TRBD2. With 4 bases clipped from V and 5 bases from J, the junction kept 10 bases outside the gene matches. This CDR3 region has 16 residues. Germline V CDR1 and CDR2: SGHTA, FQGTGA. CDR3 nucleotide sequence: TGTGCCAGCAGCTCATCTGACGGGAGGGCTCACAATGAGCAGTTCTTC. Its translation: CASSSSDGRAHNEQFF.

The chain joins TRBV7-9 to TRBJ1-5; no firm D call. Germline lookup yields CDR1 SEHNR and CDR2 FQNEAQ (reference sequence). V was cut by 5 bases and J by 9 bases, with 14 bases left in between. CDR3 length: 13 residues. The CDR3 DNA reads TGTGCCAGCAGCCGCGGGTTGGACGGGCCCCAGCATTTT. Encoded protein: CASSRGLDGPQHF.